This T cell receptor (beta chain) was observed in a study of T cell repertoires in cytomegalovirus infection. TCRdb reprocessed the reads via MiXCR and lists one record per CDR3 protein. The table shows fewer than 350,000 distinct CDR3 sequences, with more than 8% occurring only once. CDR3 length: 15 amino acids. CDR1 is MNHNY, CDR2 SVGAGI, per germline (reference sequence). V was trimmed by 0 bases and J by 5 bases, leaving 14 bases between them. In its sample, this clonotype was seen many times. The V call is TRBV6-6, the J call TRBJ2-7; D might be TRBD2 (5 bases). Sequenced input: PBMCs. The sequence derives from a human donor in good health (CMV status not recorded). Some clones in this sample may be carry-over from other donors' samples. CDR3 sequence (DNA): TGTGCCAGCAGTTACTCGATAGCCGGGATCGACGAGCAGTACTTC. Its protein is CASSYSIAGIDEQYF.